This is a list of T cell receptor beta chains from one sample in a study of T-cell reconstitution after alpha-beta-depleted transplantation in children. TCRdb reanalysed the PCR reads using MiXCR and keeps one entry per CDR3 protein. Among around 600,000 distinct CDR3 sequences listed, around a sixth were seen once. This material consisted of PBMCs from the stem cell graft donor, taken from the stem cell graft. The receptors here all came from a human donor who donated a stem cell graft to a child with acute myeloid leukemia. CDR3s include the opening cysteine and the closing phenylalanine or tryptophan. The D gene is left open where the match is weak. Not every row has a clone size; where given, it reads once, few, many or a size class.

d_call: TRBD2; v_call: TRBV11-1; clone_size: NA; j_call: TRBJ2-1; cdr3_aa: CASSLAVGGGSGNEQFF; cdr3_nt: TGTGCCAGCAGCTTAGCGGTGGGGGGGGGATCTGGCAATGAGCAGTTCTTC
d_call: NA; v_call: TRBV18; clone_size: NA; j_call: TRBJ1-1; cdr3_aa: CASSPPLGAEAFF; cdr3_nt: TGTGCCAGCTCACCGCCCCTGGGCGCTGAAGCTTTCTTT
d_call: NA; v_call: TRBV7-2; clone_size: NA; j_call: TRBJ2-3; cdr3_aa: CASSLDGVAVSDTQYF; cdr3_nt: TGTGCCAGCAGCTTAGACGGGGTAGCCGTCTCGGATACGCAGTATTTT
d_call: NA; v_call: TRBV5-1; clone_size: NA; j_call: TRBJ2-2; cdr3_aa: CASSPVGAESTGELFF; cdr3_nt: TGCGCCAGCAGCCCGGTGGGGGCAGAGAGCACCGGGGAGCTGTTTTTT
d_call: NA; v_call: TRBV7-9; clone_size: NA; j_call: TRBJ2-4; cdr3_aa: CASSLPPKNIQYF; cdr3_nt: TGTGCCAGCAGCTTACCACCTAAAAACATTCAGTACTTC
d_call: TRBD1; v_call: TRBV4-3; clone_size: NA; j_call: TRBJ2-5; cdr3_aa: CASSQGRQGRETQYF; cdr3_nt: TGCGCCAGCAGCCAAGGACGACAGGGAAGGGAGACCCAGTACTTC
d_call: NA; v_call: TRBV6-5; clone_size: many; j_call: TRBJ1-2; cdr3_aa: CASSYAGGRMSDGYTF; cdr3_nt: TGTGCCAGCAGTTATGCTGGAGGCAGGATGAGCGACGGCTACACCTTC
d_call: TRBD2; v_call: TRBV20-1; clone_size: many; j_call: TRBJ2-1; cdr3_aa: CSASGGRVNEQFF; cdr3_nt: TGCAGTGCTAGCGGGGGGAGGGTAAATGAGCAGTTCTTC
d_call: NA; v_call: TRBV6-5; clone_size: many; j_call: TRBJ2-2; cdr3_aa: CASKGNTGELFF; cdr3_nt: TGTGCCAGCAAGGGGAACACCGGGGAGCTGTTTTTT
d_call: NA; v_call: TRBV7-2; clone_size: many; j_call: TRBJ2-5; cdr3_aa: CASRETRVGETQYF; cdr3_nt: TGTGCCAGCAGAGAGACGCGTGTGGGCGAGACCCAGTACTTC
d_call: NA; v_call: TRBV5-6; clone_size: few; j_call: TRBJ2-1; cdr3_aa: CASSLEVVTASNEQFF; cdr3_nt: TGTGCCAGCAGCTTGGAAGTGGTGACAGCGTCCAATGAGCAGTTCTTC
d_call: NA; v_call: TRBV20-1; clone_size: many; j_call: TRBJ2-5; cdr3_aa: CSALTGEGYQETQYF; cdr3_nt: TGCAGTGCTTTGACAGGGGAGGGGTACCAAGAGACCCAGTACTTC
d_call: NA; v_call: TRBV20-1; clone_size: many; j_call: TRBJ2-7; cdr3_aa: CSARGPSSYEQYF; cdr3_nt: TGCAGTGCTAGGGGGCCTAGCTCCTACGAGCAGTACTTC
d_call: TRBD1; v_call: TRBV15; clone_size: NA; j_call: TRBJ2-1; cdr3_aa: CATSSSFTGGRHNEQFF; cdr3_nt: TGTGCCACCAGCAGCTCTTTTACAGGGGGCAGACACAATGAGCAGTTCTTC
d_call: TRBD1; v_call: TRBV5-1; clone_size: NA; j_call: TRBJ1-5; cdr3_aa: CASSLTGGTIQPQHF; cdr3_nt: TGCGCCAGCAGCCTGACAGGGGGCACAATTCAGCCCCAGCATTTT
d_call: NA; v_call: TRBV27; clone_size: many; j_call: TRBJ1-6; cdr3_aa: CASSLRIPSPLHF; cdr3_nt: TGTGCCAGCAGTCTTCGAATACCTTCACCCCTCCACTTT
d_call: NA; v_call: TRBV7-8; clone_size: NA; j_call: TRBJ2-7; cdr3_aa: CASSLGQGLSYEQYF; cdr3_nt: TGTGCCAGCAGCTTAGGACAGGGACTATCCTACGAGCAGTACTTC
d_call: TRBD1; v_call: TRBV5-1; clone_size: many; j_call: TRBJ2-5; cdr3_aa: CASSPGQGAGRTQYF; cdr3_nt: TGCGCCAGCAGCCCCGGACAGGGGGCAGGTCGGACCCAGTACTTC
d_call: TRBD1; v_call: TRBV5-1; clone_size: many; j_call: TRBJ1-2; cdr3_aa: CASSAGQADYGYTF; cdr3_nt: TGCGCCAGCAGCGCTGGACAGGCTGACTATGGCTACACCTTC
d_call: NA; v_call: TRBV20-1; clone_size: many; j_call: TRBJ2-5; cdr3_aa: CSAGKQRYQETQYF; cdr3_nt: TGCAGTGCTGGAAAACAGCGGTACCAAGAGACCCAGTACTTC
d_call: NA; v_call: TRBV20-1; clone_size: NA; j_call: TRBJ1-2; cdr3_aa: CSARDLGGGDYGYTF; cdr3_nt: TGCAGTGCTAGAGATCTCGGGGGAGGGGACTATGGCTACACCTTC
d_call: NA; v_call: TRBV29-1; clone_size: many; j_call: TRBJ2-3; cdr3_aa: CSLRLQVTDTQYF; cdr3_nt: TGCAGCCTCCGTCTCCAGGTCACAGATACGCAGTATTTT
d_call: NA; v_call: TRBV4-3; clone_size: NA; j_call: TRBJ1-4; cdr3_aa: CASSLRRTNEKLFF; cdr3_nt: TGCGCCAGCAGCCTCAGACGGACTAATGAAAAACTGTTTTTT
d_call: NA; v_call: TRBV5-5; clone_size: NA; j_call: TRBJ2-1; cdr3_aa: CASKEPSNEQFF; cdr3_nt: TGTGCCAGCAAAGAGCCTAGCAATGAGCAGTTCTTC